This T cell receptor beta chain was found in a study of graft-versus-host responses after intestinal transplantation. Study information: Induction using anti-thymocyte globulin, followed by tacrolimus and steroids for 2 to 4 years, was given to all recipients. General observations from the study: Investigators detected GvH clones in recipient marrow, with some emerging earlier in ileum or blood. Some patients had graft-donor T cell macrochimerism. In their allografts, the ratios of graft-versus-host to host-versus-graft T cell clones were high.

Only in-frame clones appear in the TCRdb table, and some are missing; sequencing was by immunoSEQ multiplex PCR. The profile shows 20,000 to 25,000 clones, around 44% of them singletons. Germline V gives CDR1 ENHRY, CDR2 SYGVKD. This CDR3 spans 13 amino acids. Trimming took 10 bases from V and 10 from J, leaving 19 bases between them. The source material was alloreactive CD4+ T cells from a mixed lymphocyte reaction culture, sampled before intestinal transplant. Sample subset: CFSE-low proliferating T cells sorted from approximately six-day pre-transplant mixed lymphocyte reaction (GvH or HvG direction). The V call is TRBV10-3, the J call TRBJ1-4; perhaps TRBD1 as D (6 bases). This TCR came from a human patient who received an intestinal transplant. CDR3 in DNA: TGTGCCACTACGGACATCACCAGGGGAAAACTGTTTTTT. This codes for CATTDITRGKLFF.